The rows below give T cell receptor beta chains drawn from one sample of a study of T cells in Graves' hyperthyroidism and ophthalmopathy. TCRdb used MiXCR to reprocess the multiplex PCR reads, holding one entry per CDR3 protein. Of approximately 720,000 distinct CDR3 sequences in the sample, approximately 19% were seen once. Specimen: blood. These receptors all stem from a woman between 45 and 60 years old with Graves' hyperthyroidism that later progressed to Graves' ophthalmopathy. The CDR3 runs from the conserved cysteine through the conserved F or W. A D gene is named only where the DNA matches it firmly. Size tells how often a clone was seen (once, few, many) or the class of an expanded clone, and some rows leave it out.

d_gene	abundance	v_gene	j_gene	CDR3aa	CDR3nt
.	many	TRBV18	TRBJ1-1	CASSPAGRNTEAFF	TGTGCCAGCTCACCTGCAGGGAGGAACACTGAAGCTTTCTTT
TRBD1	few	TRBV5-4	TRBJ2-2	CASSLTGGFITGELFF	TGTGCCAGCAGCTTGACAGGGGGCTTTATCACCGGGGAGCTGTTTTTT
.	few	TRBV6-1	TRBJ2-5	CASSPTLLVRETQYF	TGTGCCAGCAGTCCGACCCTACTAGTTCGAGAGACCCAGTACTTC
TRBD2	many	TRBV6-1	TRBJ2-1	CASSEARASGYNEQFF	TGTGCCAGCAGTGAAGCGCGGGCTAGCGGCTACAATGAGCAGTTCTTC
.	few	TRBV27	TRBJ1-4	CASSLGNAAGEEKLFF	TGTGCCAGCAGTTTAGGAAACGCGGCAGGGGAAGAAAAACTGTTTTTT
TRBD2	few	TRBV6-6	TRBJ2-5	CASSYMRAGGHQETQYF	TGTGCCAGCAGTTATATGAGGGCGGGGGGACACCAAGAGACCCAGTACTTC
TRBD1	.	TRBV19	TRBJ1-1	CASTLQGMNTEAFF	TGTGCCAGTACACTACAGGGGATGAACACTGAAGCTTTCTTT
.	few	TRBV29-1	TRBJ2-3	CSVPTSTDTQYF	TGCAGCGTTCCGACTAGCACAGATACGCAGTATTTT
TRBD1	many	TRBV7-8	TRBJ1-1	CASSKDRGGNTEAFF	TGTGCCAGCAGCAAGGACAGGGGAGGAAACACTGAAGCTTTCTTT
.	.	TRBV4-1	TRBJ1-1	CASSQPTDNTEAFF	TGCGCCAGCAGCCAACCGACAGACAACACTGAAGCTTTCTTT
.	many	TRBV20-1	TRBJ2-5	CSGDLEEGQETQYF	TGCAGTGGCGACCTAGAAGAGGGGCAAGAGACCCAGTACTTC
.	.	TRBV28	TRBJ1-4	CASSLVGPGTNEKLFF	TGTGCCAGCAGTTTGGTCGGTCCGGGAACTAATGAAAAACTGTTTTTT
TRBD2	.	TRBV20-1	TRBJ2-2	CSVSPPYTGEGFF	TGCAGTGTCAGTCCCCCCTACACCGGGGAGGGGTTTTTT
.	.	TRBV29-1	TRBJ2-7	CSVEDRVGEQYF	TGCAGCGTTGAAGACAGGGTGGGCGAGCAGTACTTC
TRBD2	.	TRBV20-1	TRBJ2-3	CSATPSGVSTDTQYF	TGCAGTGCAACCCCTAGCGGGGTTAGCACAGATACGCAGTATTTT
.	few	TRBV27	TRBJ1-5	CASGPLTSNQPQHF	TGTGCCAGCGGTCCACTGACTAGCAATCAGCCCCAGCATTTT
.	.	TRBV6-2/TRBV6-3	TRBJ2-4	CASAQGPKNIQYF	TGTGCCAGCGCTCAGGGTCCCAAAAACATTCAGTACTTC
TRBD1	.	TRBV6-2/TRBV6-3	TRBJ2-1	CASSYFSGTGGEQFF	TGTGCCAGCAGTTACTTCTCGGGGACAGGGGGCGAGCAGTTCTTC
TRBD2	.	TRBV6-1	TRBJ2-1	CASSEQRGGQFF	TGTGCCAGCAGTGAACAGCGGGGGGGCCAGTTCTTC
.	.	TRBV11-2	TRBJ2-1	CASGLAGAPFNEQFF	TGTGCCAGCGGCTTGGCGGGGGCCCCTTTCAATGAGCAGTTCTTC
.	.	TRBV30	TRBJ1-4	CAPGRGVEKLFF	TGTGCCCCCGGCCGGGGGGTAGAAAAACTGTTTTTT
.	.	TRBV4-2	TRBJ2-3	CASSQDRGVSDTQYF	TGTGCCAGCAGCCAAGATAGGGGGGTTTCGGATACGCAGTATTTT
TRBD1	few	TRBV27	TRBJ2-7	CASSPRTGVAYEQYF	TGTGCCAGCAGTCCCCGGACAGGGGTGGCCTACGAGCAGTACTTC
.	.	TRBV20-1	TRBJ1-2	CSARDPTWGRNYGYTF	TGCAGTGCTAGAGACCCCACATGGGGCCGTAACTATGGCTACACCTTC
.	many	TRBV7-2	TRBJ2-5	CASSLRGDGETQYF	TGTGCCAGCAGCTTACGCGGGGACGGGGAGACCCAGTACTTC
.	few	TRBV12-3/TRBV12-4	TRBJ2-7	CASTAGPYEQYF	TGTGCCAGCACGGCAGGTCCCTACGAGCAGTACTTC
.	.	TRBV5-5	TRBJ1-1	CASSLSEDLNTEAFF	TGTGCCAGCAGCTTATCGGAAGATCTGAACACTGAAGCTTTCTTT
TRBD1	few	TRBV6-1	TRBJ1-2	CASRTGTGGDGYTF	TGTGCCAGCAGAACCGGGACAGGGGGAGATGGCTACACCTTC
TRBD1	many	TRBV5-5	TRBJ2-5	CASSPSGTEALQYF	TGTGCCAGCAGCCCATCCGGGACAGAAGCCCTACAGTACTTC
.	.	TRBV6-5	TRBJ1-1	CASSYSSGDTEAFF	TGTGCCAGCAGTTACTCCTCCGGGGACACTGAAGCTTTCTTT
.	.	TRBV6-2/TRBV6-3	TRBJ2-3	CASSRVSDGHTDTQCF	TGTGCCAGCAGTAGGGTCTCCGACGGGCACACAGATACGCAGTGTTTT
.	many	TRBV10-3	TRBJ2-7	CAISESGRQGSYEQYF	TGTGCCATCAGTGAGTCCGGGAGACAGGGATCCTACGAGCAGTACTTC
.	.	TRBV6-1	TRBJ1-4	CASSPGGSAEKLFF	TGTGCCAGCAGCCCTGGAGGGTCTGCCGAAAAACTGTTTTTT
.	.	TRBV7-9	TRBJ1-1	CASSFRGGVNTEAFF	TGTGCCAGCAGCTTCCGAGGGGGGGTGAACACTGAAGCTTTCTTT
.	many	TRBV20-1	TRBJ2-7	CSAASIYEQYF	TGCAGTGCTGCCAGCATTTACGAGCAGTACTTC
TRBD2	.	TRBV10-2	TRBJ2-1	CASSVSGTSGVKQFF	TGCGCCAGCAGTGTCTCCGGGACTAGCGGGGTAAAGCAGTTCTTC
.	many	TRBV5-1	TRBJ2-7	CASSLVYDQLAYEQYF	TGCGCCAGCAGCTTGGTTTATGACCAACTCGCCTACGAGCAGTACTTC
TRBD2	few	TRBV10-3	TRBJ2-2	CAIKGASGKNTGELFF	TGTGCCATCAAAGGGGCTAGCGGCAAAAACACCGGGGAGCTGTTTTTT
TRBD2	many	TRBV7-2	TRBJ2-3	CASSLFASGNTDTQYF	TGTGCCAGCAGCTTATTCGCTAGCGGAAACACAGATACGCAGTATTTT
TRBD2	few	TRBV11-2	TRBJ2-1	CASSSYKREAYNEQFF	TGTGCCAGCAGCTCTTACAAGCGGGAGGCCTACAATGAGCAGTTCTTC
.	few	TRBV7-9	TRBJ1-2	CASRQQETNGYTF	TGTGCCAGCAGACAACAGGAGACGAATGGCTACACCTTC
.	many	TRBV30	TRBJ1-5	CAWSGTGNQPQHF	TGTGCCTGGAGTGGGACCGGCAATCAGCCCCAGCATTTT
.	many	TRBV30	TRBJ1-1	CAWSVLGNTEAFF	TGTGCCTGGAGTGTGCTGGGAAACACTGAAGCTTTCTTT
.	many	TRBV2	TRBJ1-2	CASISGVGTSYGYTF	TGTGCCAGCATATCAGGGGTCGGGACGAGCTATGGCTACACCTTC
TRBD1	many	TRBV2	TRBJ1-1	CASSRTGRTEAFF	TGTGCCAGCAGCCGGACAGGGAGGACTGAAGCTTTCTTT
.	.	TRBV7-9	TRBJ1-3	CASSSKDSRSSGNTIYF	TGTGCCAGCAGCTCAAAGGACTCAAGGAGCTCTGGAAACACCATATATTTT
.	few	TRBV3-1	TRBJ2-5	CASSQRGGKKETQYF	TGTGCCAGCAGCCAAAGGGGGGGGAAAAAAGAGACCCAGTACTTC
TRBD2	.	TRBV5-5	TRBJ2-5	CASSPRSGRGETQYF	TGTGCCAGCAGCCCGAGGAGCGGGAGAGGAGAGACCCAGTACTTC